The next 25 T cell receptor beta chains were all read from a single sample in a study of cytotoxic CD8 clonotypes in ibrutinib-treated CLL (dated by TCRdb to 2020 to 2023). The time point tag for this specimen amounts to: 12 months on ibrutinib. Library construction relied on the immunoSEQ multiplex PCR assay. Not all clones reach the TCRdb copy of this immuneACCESS table, which keeps in-frame sequences only. Checked studies attribute under half of the gap to unresolved V genes and leave the rest unexplained. Recorded for this sample are 200,000 to 250,000 clones; 70% of them occurred a single time. About 6.4% of the sample is held by the ten biggest clonotypes. The starting material was PBMCs, obtained after 12 months of ibrutinib treatment. The receptor source for this set is a human donor with chronic lymphocytic leukemia.

The chain couples TRBV5-1 to TRBJ1-3, with TRBD1 matching 7 bases. The germline CDR1 and CDR2 sequences are SGHRS and YFSETQ. The CDR3 runs 17 residues. V trimming: 6 bases; J trimming: 1 base; junction bases outside the gene matches: 13. The CDR3 bases are TGCGCCAGCACCCGAGGGGCAGGGGGTATTTCTGGAAACACCATATATTTT. It is translated as CASTRGAGGISGNTIYF.

The genes are TRBV4-1 and TRBJ2-1, with 16 bases lining up with TRBD2. V gave up 2 bases and J gave up 0 bases; unmatched junction bases: 4. The CDR3 consists of 19 residues. Germline loops: CDR1 MGHRA, CDR2 YSYEKL. CDR3 region: CASSQLGTSGRDSYNEQFF. DNA of the CDR3: TGCGCCAGCAGCCAACTGGGGACTAGCGGGAGGGACTCCTACAATGAGCAGTTCTTC.

This clone was detected only a few times. The chain carries TRBV30 and TRBJ2-7, with a weak D call TRBD1 (5 bases). The V gene's germline CDR1 is GTSNPN and CDR2 SVGIG (reference sequence). The CDR3 runs 13 residues. Deletions cut 2 bases from V and 3 bases from J, with 11 bases between. The CDR3 region is CAWSMGRDYEQYF. CDR3 nucleotide sequence: TGTGCCTGGAGTATGGGCAGGGACTACGAGCAGTACTTC.

This chain joins TRBV30 and TRBJ2-1; perhaps TRBD1 as D (7 bases). The CDR3 contains 15 residues. The germline V gene encodes CDR1 GTSNPN and CDR2 SVGIG (reference sequence). V lost 1 base to trimming and J lost 9 bases, with 19 bases between them. The DNA of the CDR3 is TGTGCCTGGAGTGGCCGGGCAGGGGGGATCGGTGAGCAGTTCTTC. This sequence encodes CAWSGRAGGIGEQFF.

This clone was observed at least ten times. The chain joins TRBV15 to TRBJ1-4, with D perhaps TRBD1 (5 bases). This CDR3 has 16 residues. Trimming removed 0 bases at V and 2 bases at J, with 10 bases between. The V gene's germline CDR1 is LNHNV and CDR2 YYDKDF (reference sequence). CDR3 in amino acids: CATSREVRGTNEKLFF. In nucleotides, the CDR3 is TGTGCCACCAGCAGAGAAGTGCGGGGGACTAATGAAAAACTGTTTTTT.

Only a few counts were recorded for this clone. V usage is TRBV11-2 and J usage is TRBJ1-1, with D perhaps TRBD1 (6 bases). The CDR3 sequence is 17 residues long. From germline, CDR1 is SGHAT and CDR2 FQNNGV. Trimming removed 4 bases from V and 0 bases from J, with 18 bases in between. CDR3 in DNA: TGTGCCAGCAGCTCCCCACCCCCGACAGGTTTGAACACTGAAGCTTTCTTT. Protein sequence: CASSSPPPTGLNTEAFF. Variable domain in full (rest from reference TRBV11-2 and TRBJ1-1): EAGVAQSPRYKIIEKRQSVAFWCNPISGHATLYWYQQILGQGPKLLIQFQNNGVVDDSQLPKDRFSAERLKGVDSTLKIQPAKLEDSAVYLCASSSPPPTGLNTEAFFGQGTRLTVV.

V usage is TRBV25-1 and J usage is TRBJ1-6; D uncertain. V was cut by 2 bases and J by 4 bases, with 12 bases left in between. The germline V gene encodes CDR1 MGHDK and CDR2 SYGVNS. The CDR3 totals 16 residues. Written as DNA, the CDR3 is TGTGCCAGCAGTGAAGCCGGGCCTCTTTATAATTCACCCCTCCACTTT. This gives the protein CASSEAGPLYNSPLHF. The variable domain in full, completed from reference TRBV25-1 and TRBJ1-6, reads EADIYQTPRYLVIGTGKKITLECSQTMGHDKMYWYQQDPGMELHLIHYSYGVNSTEKGDLSSESTVSRIRTEHFPLTLESARPSHTSQYLCASSEAGPLYNSPLHFGNGTRLTVT.

This rearrangement joins TRBV4-2 to TRBJ2-5; perhaps TRBD2 as D (7 bases). V lost 5 bases and J 5 bases, leaving 15 bases between the germline ends. The germline gives CDR1 LGHNA, CDR2 YNFKEQ. This CDR3 contains 14 residues. DNA for the CDR3: TGTGCCAGCAGCGAGGCCGGGGGGCGGGAGACCCAGTACTTC. This gives the protein CASSEAGGRETQYF.

The CDR3 DNA follows: TGTGCCAGTAGCCCGGGACACATAAACACTGAAGCTTTCTTT. Translation gives CASSPGHINTEAFF. The chain joins TRBV19 to TRBJ1-1; D might be TRBD1 (6 bases). The CDR3 is made up of 14 amino acids. Trimming took 6 bases from V and 2 from J, leaving 13 bases between them. Looked up from germline, CDR1 is LNHDA and CDR2 is SQIVND (reference sequence). The full variable domain, rest sourced from reference TRBV19 and TRBJ1-1, is DGGITQSPKYLFRKEGQNVTLSCEQNLNHDAMYWYRQDPGQGLRLIYYSQIVNDFQKGDIAEGYSVSREKKESFPLTVTSAQKNPTAFYLCASSPGHINTEAFFGQGTRLTVV.

This clone was counted a single time. The V call is TRBV30, the J call TRBJ2-1; the D is unclear. CDR3 size: 14 residues. With 7 bases removed from V and 9 bases from J, the gap between germline ends came to 22 bases. Germline V gives CDR1 GTSNPN, CDR2 SVGIG (reference sequence). The CDR3 loop reads CASSGFTTVREQFF. CDR3 nucleotides: TGTGCCTCCTCCGGGTTTACTACTGTTCGTGAGCAGTTCTTC.

The chain has TRBV27 and TRBJ1-6; no clear D. This CDR3 contains 15 residues. Germline CDR1 reads MNHEY; CDR2 reads SMNVEV (reference sequence). The V gene lost 2 bases and the J gene lost 9 bases, with 14 bases spanning the gap. The DNA for the CDR3 is TGTGCCAGCAGTTTAAGGCAGGCTACGGGTTCACCCCTCCACTTT. It specifies CASSLRQATGSPLHF.

This clone was detected once. J is TRBJ1-5 and V is TRBV4-2, with D perhaps TRBD1 (5 bases). The germline CDR1 and CDR2 sequences are LGHNA and YNFKEQ. The V end lost 0 bases, the J end lost 6 bases, and 12 bases lay between the germline ends. This CDR3 region has 15 residues. As DNA, the CDR3 is TGTGCCAGCAGCCAAGAGTTAAGGGGAGGTCAGCCCCAGCATTTT. It specifies CASSQELRGGQPQHF.

V and J are TRBV5-8 and TRBJ2-3; tentatively, D is TRBD2 (5 bases). CDR3 length equals 15 residues. CDR1 is SGHTS and CDR2 is YDEGEE in the germline V gene. Between the trimmed V and J ends, which lost 6 bases and 5 bases, there was a span of 19 bases. This chain's CDR3 is CASKDLATVRDTQYF. CDR3 DNA sequence: TGTGCCAGCAAGGACCTAGCAACCGTCAGAGATACGCAGTATTTT.

The chain employs TRBV28 and TRBJ1-5, with D perhaps TRBD1 (6 bases). V was pared by 1 base and J by 7 bases, with 14 bases between. CDR1 and CDR2 (germline): MDHEN, SYDVKM. The CDR3 spans 15 residues. The CDR3 region is CASSLFRGGGQPQHF. The CDR3, as DNA: TGTGCCAGCAGTTTATTCCGGGGGGGCGGACAGCCCCAGCATTTT.

The gene calls are TRBV20-1 and TRBJ2-3; D is unclear. Germline assignment: CDR1 DFQATT and CDR2 SNEGSKA (reference sequence). The CDR3 is made up of 11 amino acids. V shed 4 bases and J shed 7 bases, with 9 bases lying between them. The CDR3: CSANDGYTQYF. CDR3 DNA sequence: TGCAGTGCTAACGACGGGTATACGCAGTATTTT.

This chain uses TRBV25-1 with TRBJ1-2; D may be TRBD1 (5 bases). Germline CDR1 is MGHDK and CDR2 is SYGVNS. Trimming removed 6 bases at V and 5 bases at J, with 28 bases between. The length of the CDR3 is 18 residues. The CDR3 sequence is CASSDPPGGKGGRYGYTF. The CDR3 bases are TGTGCCAGCAGCGACCCCCCCGGGGGGAAGGGCGGAAGATATGGCTACACCTTC.

The rearrangement joins TRBV5-1 to TRBJ1-2; D is perhaps TRBD1 (5 bases). Germline V gene data show CDR1 as SGHRS and CDR2 as YFSETQ. V gave up 3 bases and J gave up 6 bases, with 15 bases separating them. The CDR3 is 14 residues long. CDR3 protein: CASSSGPPVDGYTF. Written as DNA, the CDR3 is TGCGCCAGCAGCTCGGGACCGCCCGTTGATGGCTACACCTTC.

This clone was detected a few times. The chain links TRBV19 to TRBJ2-2; TRBD1 is a possible D gene (5 bases). V shed 0 bases and J shed 4 bases, with 9 bases lying between them. The germline gives CDR1 LNHDA, CDR2 SQIVND (reference sequence). This CDR3 has 15 amino acids. In nucleotides, the CDR3 is TGTGCCAGTAGTATAGAGGGAAGGGGCACCGGGGAGCTGTTTTTT. It specifies CASSIEGRGTGELFF.

V is TRBV2 and J is TRBJ1-5; D unresolved. Germline V gene data show CDR1 as SNHLY and CDR2 as FYNNEI. V was pared by 3 bases and J by 6 bases, with 15 bases between. The length of the CDR3 is 15 residues. CDR3 protein: CASSERSSVGQPQHF. DNA of the CDR3: TGTGCCAGCAGTGAGAGGAGTTCCGTCGGTCAGCCCCAGCATTTT.

This rearrangement joins TRBV16 to TRBJ2-1, with D possibly TRBD2 on 7 matching bases. This CDR3 is 14 amino acids long. Germline CDR1 and CDR2: KGHSY and FQNENV. V lost 1 base, J lost 7 bases, and 11 bases lay in between. Written as DNA, the CDR3 is TGTGCCAGCAGCCAATTCGGGGGGCGGAATGAGCAGTTCTTC. It translates to CASSQFGGRNEQFF.

The chain combines TRBV9 with TRBJ2-5; D tentatively reads TRBD1 or TRBD2 (5 bases each). Germline CDR1 reads SGDLS; CDR2 reads YYNGEE. V lost 3 bases and J 5 bases, leaving 14 bases between the germline ends. This CDR3 comprises 14 residues. The CDR3 sequence is CASSAPGSRETQYF. CDR3 DNA sequence: TGTGCCAGCAGCGCTCCAGGGAGTCGGGAGACCCAGTACTTC.

This clone came up once. CDR3 protein: CATPGTGVEDTQYF. The CDR3 coding sequence is TGTGCCACCCCCGGGACAGGGGTTGAAGATACGCAGTATTTT. J is TRBJ2-3 and V is TRBV9, with 10 nucleotides matching TRBD1. The CDR3 totals 14 residues. Germline V gene data show CDR1 as SGDLS and CDR2 as YYNGEE. Trimming at V came to 9 bases and at J to 5 bases, leaving 9 bases not matched to a gene.

V and J are TRBV4-2 and TRBJ1-5; TRBD1 might be the D (5 bases). There are 14 residues in the CDR3. V shed 3 bases and J shed 5 bases, with 11 bases lying between them. CDR1 is LGHNA and CDR2 is YNFKEQ in the germline V gene. The CDR3 here is CASSQETVYQPQHF. Written as DNA, the CDR3 is TGTGCCAGCAGCCAGGAGACAGTATATCAGCCCCAGCATTTT.

This clone is a singleton in its sample. The chain couples TRBV18 to TRBJ2-3, with a possible D match to TRBD1 (5 bases). The CDR3 spans 15 residues. Trimming pared 1 base from V and 4 bases from J, leaving 12 bases between. Germline CDR1 reads KGHSH; CDR2 reads LQKENI. The CDR3 coding sequence is TGTGCCAGCTCACCACTGGGGCTTCTCTCAGATACGCAGTATTTT. It translates to CASSPLGLLSDTQYF.

V is TRBV11-2 and J is TRBJ2-1; D call uncertain. CDR3 length: 14 amino acids. CDR1 SGHAT and CDR2 FQNNGV come from the germline V gene. Trimming left V 3 bases short and J 0 bases short, with 6 bases between. The CDR3 region has the DNA TGTGCCAGCAGCTTTTTGGGCTCCTACAATGAGCAGTTCTTC. It specifies CASSFLGSYNEQFF. Variable domain in full (rest from reference TRBV11-2 and TRBJ2-1): EAGVAQSPRYKIIEKRQSVAFWCNPISGHATLYWYQQILGQGPKLLIQFQNNGVVDDSQLPKDRFSAERLKGVDSTLKIQPAKLEDSAVYLCASSFLGSYNEQFFGPGTRLTVL.